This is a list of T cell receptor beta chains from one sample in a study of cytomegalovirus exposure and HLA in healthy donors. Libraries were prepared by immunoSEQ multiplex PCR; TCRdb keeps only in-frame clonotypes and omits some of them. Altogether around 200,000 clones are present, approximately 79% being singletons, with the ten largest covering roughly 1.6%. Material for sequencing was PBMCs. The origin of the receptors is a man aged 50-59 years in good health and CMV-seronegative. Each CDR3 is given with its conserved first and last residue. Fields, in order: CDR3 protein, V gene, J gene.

CDR3aa: CASSGRDRGGYGYTF; v_gene: TRBV5-4; j_gene: TRBJ1-2
CDR3aa: CASSGSGSKMTGELFF; v_gene: TRBV5-1; j_gene: TRBJ2-2
CDR3aa: CASSYEGLGGYTF; v_gene: TRBV6-5; j_gene: TRBJ1-2
CDR3aa: CASSSPSGAAYNEQFF; v_gene: TRBV28; j_gene: TRBJ2-1
CDR3aa: CASSPGQDRGTEAFF; v_gene: TRBV7-9; j_gene: TRBJ1-1
CDR3aa: CASTNPGLLSYEQYF; v_gene: TRBV6-1; j_gene: TRBJ2-7
CDR3aa: CASSERWDTAYEQYF; v_gene: TRBV6-1; j_gene: TRBJ2-7
CDR3aa: CASSPAGGKNIQYF; v_gene: TRBV9; j_gene: TRBJ2-4
CDR3aa: CASSIWAGSWVNEQFF; v_gene: TRBV19; j_gene: TRBJ2-1
CDR3aa: CSIWDSGANYGYTF; v_gene: TRBV29-1; j_gene: TRBJ1-2
CDR3aa: CASSQDLTRRQDNYGYTF; v_gene: TRBV4-1; j_gene: TRBJ1-2
CDR3aa: CSVVPAGGYEQYF; v_gene: TRBV29-1; j_gene: TRBJ2-7
CDR3aa: CASSRDSGYTF; v_gene: TRBV6-5; j_gene: TRBJ1-2
CDR3aa: CSVAGRAANEKLFF; v_gene: TRBV29-1; j_gene: TRBJ1-4
CDR3aa: CASSPMLTGGTIYEQYF; v_gene: TRBV9; j_gene: TRBJ2-7
CDR3aa: CASSDSTGEIGELFF; v_gene: TRBV6-4; j_gene: TRBJ2-2
CDR3aa: CASSSGTGGKYF; v_gene: TRBV11-2; j_gene: TRBJ2-7
CDR3aa: CASSVTSGRADEQYF; v_gene: TRBV9; j_gene: TRBJ2-7
CDR3aa: CATQKPGQGAREQYF; v_gene: TRBV28; j_gene: TRBJ2-7
CDR3aa: CASSVVSSGSTDTQYF; v_gene: TRBV9; j_gene: TRBJ2-3
CDR3aa: CASSLQASTDTQYF; v_gene: TRBV27; j_gene: TRBJ2-3
CDR3aa: CASGGGLYGYTF; v_gene: TRBV6-1; j_gene: TRBJ1-2
CDR3aa: CASSFSSGRATGELFF; v_gene: TRBV5-4; j_gene: TRBJ2-2
CDR3aa: CASSPLRENSPLHF; v_gene: TRBV9; j_gene: TRBJ1-6
CDR3aa: CASSRIPGTSSDTQYF; v_gene: TRBV5-1; j_gene: TRBJ2-3
CDR3aa: CASSVTGENTEAFF; v_gene: TRBV6-5; j_gene: TRBJ1-1
CDR3aa: CAAMGLLKSEQYF; v_gene: TRBV6-5; j_gene: TRBJ2-7
CDR3aa: CASSFSFQETQYF; v_gene: TRBV7-2; j_gene: TRBJ2-5
CDR3aa: CASSRQGWADTQYF; v_gene: TRBV28; j_gene: TRBJ2-3
CDR3aa: CASSSARYSNQPQHF; v_gene: TRBV6-5; j_gene: TRBJ1-5
CDR3aa: CASTKISGSAKHEQFF; v_gene: TRBV21-1; j_gene: TRBJ2-1
CDR3aa: CASSQGREGTYEQYF; v_gene: TRBV19; j_gene: TRBJ2-7
CDR3aa: CASSRESGANVLTF; v_gene: TRBV27; j_gene: TRBJ2-6
CDR3aa: CASRTSGGSNYGYTF; v_gene: TRBV19; j_gene: TRBJ1-2
CDR3aa: CAWSNRRGDEQFF; v_gene: TRBV30; j_gene: TRBJ2-1
CDR3aa: CASSPGTSGSFYNEQFF; v_gene: TRBV5-1; j_gene: TRBJ2-1
CDR3aa: CASSDTGSNGQPQHF; v_gene: TRBV6-1; j_gene: TRBJ1-5
CDR3aa: CASSLAGGRHTGELFF; v_gene: TRBV7-9; j_gene: TRBJ2-2
CDR3aa: CASSRRDRGIEQYF; v_gene: TRBV6-5; j_gene: TRBJ2-7
CDR3aa: CASSSRKQGTDTQYF; v_gene: TRBV28; j_gene: TRBJ2-3
CDR3aa: CASSPGQGVPETQYF; v_gene: TRBV28; j_gene: TRBJ2-5
CDR3aa: CASSLTRGSSFF; v_gene: TRBV28; j_gene: TRBJ1-1
CDR3aa: CASSPESKGTIGNTIYF; v_gene: TRBV18; j_gene: TRBJ1-3
CDR3aa: CALHWGQNHSYEQYF; v_gene: TRBV10-1; j_gene: TRBJ2-7
CDR3aa: CASSNRVFEQYF; v_gene: TRBV6-1; j_gene: TRBJ2-7
CDR3aa: CASSLRTEYQPQHF; v_gene: TRBV28; j_gene: TRBJ1-5
CDR3aa: CGVLKGTGGYNEQFF; v_gene: TRBV2; j_gene: TRBJ2-1
CDR3aa: CASSLSGRREQFF; v_gene: TRBV7-3; j_gene: TRBJ2-1
CDR3aa: CASSGTGWPLHF; v_gene: TRBV2; j_gene: TRBJ1-6
CDR3aa: CASRSTSGYEQYF; v_gene: TRBV28; j_gene: TRBJ2-7
CDR3aa: CASSSGLAGPANTGELFF; v_gene: TRBV5-4; j_gene: TRBJ2-2
CDR3aa: CASSLGGGVSNYGYTF; v_gene: TRBV7-9; j_gene: TRBJ1-2
CDR3aa: CASSSRNSPLHF; v_gene: TRBV6-6; j_gene: TRBJ1-6
CDR3aa: CASTKGTGANTEAFF; v_gene: TRBV5-5; j_gene: TRBJ1-1
CDR3aa: CASSPSQSGGEQFF; v_gene: TRBV18; j_gene: TRBJ2-1